This T cell receptor beta chain originates from a study of shared clonotypes between healthy human individuals. Points from the study as a whole: The study found about 5% of naive CD4 clonotypes shared across a few donors. Against clonotypes common to all four donors, non-shared ones had lower generation probabilities.

The donors, all of them Caucasian adults, lived in Nashville, Tennessee. In germline, CDR1 is SNHLY, CDR2 FYNNEI. The CDR3 runs 14 residues. With 4 bases removed from V and 3 bases from J, the gap between germline ends came to 12 bases. Generated by immunoSEQ multiplex PCR, the TCRdb table keeps only in-frame clones and is missing some. The table records more than 1 million clones, around 82% of them present only once. Points on this clone: The antigen remains unidentified.

The sequence was collected from a man aged 18 to 30 in good health. Some clones in this sample may be carry-over from other donors' samples. Sequences were obtained from memory CD4+ T cells from PBMCs. Documented subset: CD45RA-negative fraction. The chain employs TRBV2 and TRBJ2-5; D is undetermined. CDR3 protein: CASSGNRAKETQYF. The CDR3 DNA reads TGTGCCAGCAGTGGGAACAGAGCCAAAGAGACCCAGTACTTC.